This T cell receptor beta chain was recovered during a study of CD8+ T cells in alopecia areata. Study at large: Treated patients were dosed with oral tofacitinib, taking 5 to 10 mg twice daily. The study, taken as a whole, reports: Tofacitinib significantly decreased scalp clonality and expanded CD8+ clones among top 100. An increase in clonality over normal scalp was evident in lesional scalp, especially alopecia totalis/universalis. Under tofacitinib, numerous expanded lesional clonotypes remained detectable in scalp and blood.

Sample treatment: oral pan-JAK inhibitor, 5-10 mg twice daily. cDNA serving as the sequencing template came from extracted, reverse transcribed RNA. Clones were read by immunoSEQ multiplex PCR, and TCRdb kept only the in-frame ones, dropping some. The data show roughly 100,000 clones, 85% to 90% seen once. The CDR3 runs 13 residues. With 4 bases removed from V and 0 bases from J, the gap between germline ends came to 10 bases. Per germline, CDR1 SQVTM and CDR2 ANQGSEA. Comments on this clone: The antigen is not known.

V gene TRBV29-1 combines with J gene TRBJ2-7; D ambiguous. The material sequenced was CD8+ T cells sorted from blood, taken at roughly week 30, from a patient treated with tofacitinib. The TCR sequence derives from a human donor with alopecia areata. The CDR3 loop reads CSVVTLISYEQYF. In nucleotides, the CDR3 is TGCAGCGTTGTGACCCTAATCTCCTACGAGCAGTACTTC.